The 11 T cell receptor beta chains presented below share a single source sample, sequenced in a study of cytomegalovirus exposure and HLA in healthy donors. The PCR contained 60 Vbeta and 13 Jbeta primers. This table comes from immunoSEQ multiplex PCR, and its TCRdb copy is limited to in-frame clones, with some not included. The sample shows approximately 140,000 clones, 76% of them seen only once. Sequencing was carried out using PBMCs. Receptor source: a man aged 35-49 years in good health and CMV-seronegative.

This clone was counted only a few times. The chain is built from TRBV29-1 and TRBJ2-5; possibly TRBD1 for D (6 bases). The CDR3 is 13 residues long. The V gene's germline CDR1 is SQVTM and CDR2 ANQGSEA. Trimming took off 4 bases at V and 3 bases at J, with 12 bases between the two ends. The CDR3 nucleotides read TGCAGCGTTGTTTATACAGGGAAAGAGACCCAGTACTTC. This codes for CSVVYTGKETQYF. The complete variable domain, with remaining parts taken from reference TRBV29-1 and TRBJ2-5, reads SAVISQKPSRDICQRGTSLTIQCQVDSQVTMMFWYRQQPGQSLTLIATANQGSEATYESGFVIDKFPISRPNLTFSTLTVSNMSPEDSSIYLCSVVYTGKETQYFGPGTRLLVL.

The chain uses TRBV2 and TRBJ2-5, with TRBD1 identical over 9 bases. The CDR3 is 15 residues long. V dropped 4 bases and J dropped 5; count of bases not matched to a gene: 8. The germline gives CDR1 SNHLY, CDR2 FYNNEI. CDR3 DNA sequence: TGTGCCAGCAGTGGGGGGGACAGGGAGATGGAGACCCAGTACTTC. The encoded protein is CASSGGDREMETQYF.

The chain recombines TRBV27 with TRBJ2-7; 11 nucleotides agree with TRBD1. Trimming at V came to 8 bases and at J to 3 bases, leaving 9 bases not matched to a gene. Looked up from germline, CDR1 is MNHEY and CDR2 is SMNVEV (reference sequence). The length of the CDR3 is 15 residues. The CDR3 DNA sequence: TGTGCCAGCGGGGAGGGACAGGGGGTGGACTACGAGCAGTACTTC. Encoded protein: CASGEGQGVDYEQYF.

The rearrangement uses TRBV27 and TRBJ2-7, with 8 bases aligning to TRBD1. This CDR3 has 14 amino acids. With 4 bases clipped from V and 2 bases from J, the junction kept 4 bases outside the gene matches. Germline loops: CDR1 MNHEY, CDR2 SMNVEV (reference sequence). The CDR3 sequence is CASSWTGLTYEQYF. As DNA, the CDR3 is TGTGCCAGCAGTTGGACAGGGTTAACCTACGAGCAGTACTTC.

The sample holds a few counts of this clone. The chain uses TRBV28 and TRBJ2-7, with D possibly TRBD2 on 6 matching bases. Germline V lookup: CDR1 MDHEN, CDR2 SYDVKM. The CDR3 runs 15 residues. The V end lost 10 bases, the J end lost 2 bases, and 21 bases lay between the germline ends. The CDR3 DNA follows: TGTGCCACCGTTTTACTGGGTAGCGGTGCCTACGAGCAGTACTTC. Its protein is CATVLLGSGAYEQYF.

This chain connects TRBV5-1 to TRBJ1-4; TRBD1 aligns across 9 bases. V was pared by 3 bases and J by 6 bases, with 6 bases of the junction left unmatched. Germline V gives CDR1 SGHRS, CDR2 YFSETQ. CDR3 length: 15 residues. The CDR3 reads CASSYRQGGDEKLFF. DNA for the CDR3: TGCGCCAGCAGCTACCGACAGGGGGGCGATGAAAAACTGTTTTTT.

The chain uses TRBV11-3 and TRBJ2-5; 8 nucleotides line up with TRBD1. The germline V gene encodes CDR1 SGHNT and CDR2 YENEEA. This CDR3 has 14 residues. V shed 5 bases, J shed 5 bases, and the junction held 7 bases outside the gene matches. The CDR3 DNA is TGTGCCAGCAGCCCCACAGGGGGTGGGGAGACCCAGTACTTC. It encodes CASSPTGGGETQYF.

This sequence joins TRBV28 and TRBJ2-7; 15 bases map to TRBD2. The V segment lost 2 bases and the J segment 0 bases; nucleotides outside the gene matches: 11. Germline assignment: CDR1 MDHEN and CDR2 SYDVKM. This CDR3 contains 20 residues. The CDR3 nucleotides read TGTGCCAGCAGTTTAATTGGGGGGGGACTAGCGGGAGGCTCCTCCTACGAGCAGTACTTC. It translates to CASSLIGGGLAGGSSYEQYF.

This clone has a handful of counts. The chain has TRBV18 and TRBJ2-5; D ambiguous. Germline CDR1 and CDR2: KGHSH and LQKENI. The CDR3 contains 15 residues. Trimming cost V 2 bases and J 5 bases, with 15 bases left between them. The CDR3 sequence: CASSPRSARLETQYF. CDR3 bases: TGTGCCAGCTCACCAAGGTCGGCCAGGTTGGAGACCCAGTACTTC.

Turning to this clone: Its ends do not fully match the called genes, so a read error is possible. The chain is built from TRBV27 and TRBJ2-1; a weak D match, TRBD2 (7 bases). This CDR3 has 11 residues. Germline lookup yields CDR1 MNHEY and CDR2 SMNVEV (reference sequence). CDR3 sequence (DNA): TGTGCCAGCAGTGCCGGGGGGCAAATGGTCTTC. Its protein product is CASSAGGQMVF.

The chain uses TRBV19 and TRBJ2-5; 8 nucleotides align to TRBD2. CDR3 length equals 17 residues. CDR1 and CDR2 from the germline V gene are LNHDA and SQIVND (reference sequence). After removal of 6 bases from V and 0 bases from J, the junction contained 12 bases not matched to a gene. This CDR3 reads CASSGGRISWYQETQYF. DNA for the CDR3: TGTGCCAGTAGCGGCGGGAGGATATCCTGGTACCAAGAGACCCAGTACTTC.